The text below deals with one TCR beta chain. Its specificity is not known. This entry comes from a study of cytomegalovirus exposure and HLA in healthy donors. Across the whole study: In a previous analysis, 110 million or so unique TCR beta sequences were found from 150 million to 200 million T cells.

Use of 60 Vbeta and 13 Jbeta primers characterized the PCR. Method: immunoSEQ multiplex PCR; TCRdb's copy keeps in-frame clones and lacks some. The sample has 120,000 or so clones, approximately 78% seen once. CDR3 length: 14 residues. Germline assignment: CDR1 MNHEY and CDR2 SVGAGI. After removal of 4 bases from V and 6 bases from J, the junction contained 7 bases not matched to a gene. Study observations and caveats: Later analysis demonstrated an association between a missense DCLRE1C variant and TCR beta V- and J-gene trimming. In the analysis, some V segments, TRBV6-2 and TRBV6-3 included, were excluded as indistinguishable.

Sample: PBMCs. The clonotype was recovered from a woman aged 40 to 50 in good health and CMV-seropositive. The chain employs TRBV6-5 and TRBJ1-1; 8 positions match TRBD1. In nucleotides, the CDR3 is TGTGCCAGCAGTTTCATTACAGGGGGTCCTGAAGCTTTCTTT. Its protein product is CASSFITGGPEAFF.